This TCR beta chain is drawn from a study of control samples from healthy donors and cancer patients. CDR1 SGHRS and CDR2 YFSETQ come from the germline V gene. V trimming: 4 bases; J trimming: 4 bases; junction bases outside the gene matches: 1. The length of the CDR3 is 15 residues. This table comes from immunoSEQ multiplex PCR, and its TCRdb copy is limited to in-frame clones, with some not included. The data contain tens of thousands of clones, roughly 87% of them singletons. The chain carries TRBV5-1 and TRBJ2-3; 15 nucleotides match TRBD2. The TCR comes from a woman in her 50s in good health. Material for sequencing was blood. The DNA of the CDR3 is TGCGCCAGCAGCAGGACTAGCGGGAGGGCAGATACGCAGTATTTT. Its protein product is CASSRTSGRADTQYF.